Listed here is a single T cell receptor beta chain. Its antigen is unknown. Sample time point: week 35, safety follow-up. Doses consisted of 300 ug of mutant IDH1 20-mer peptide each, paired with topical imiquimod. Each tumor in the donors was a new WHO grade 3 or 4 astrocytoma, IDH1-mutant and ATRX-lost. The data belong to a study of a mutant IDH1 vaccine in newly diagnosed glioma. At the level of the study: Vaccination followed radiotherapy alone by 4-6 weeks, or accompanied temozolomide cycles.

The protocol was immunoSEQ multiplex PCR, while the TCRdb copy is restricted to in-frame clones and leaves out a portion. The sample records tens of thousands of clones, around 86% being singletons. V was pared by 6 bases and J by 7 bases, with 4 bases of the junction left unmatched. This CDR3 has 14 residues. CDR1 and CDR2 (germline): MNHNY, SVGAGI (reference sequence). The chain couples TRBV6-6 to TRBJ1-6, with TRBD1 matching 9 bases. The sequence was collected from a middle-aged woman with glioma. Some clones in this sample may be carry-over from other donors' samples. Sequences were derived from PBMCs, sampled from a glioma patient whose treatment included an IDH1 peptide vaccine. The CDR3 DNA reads TGTGCCAGCAGGACGACAGGGGGGAATTCACCCCTCCACTTT. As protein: CASRTTGGNSPLHF.